Following are 18 T cell receptor beta chains from one sample sequenced in a study of blood T cell repertoires in COVID-19. TCRdb's table, derived via immunoSEQ multiplex PCR, lists solely in-frame clones and lacks some. Here the sample spans 190,000 or so clones, just under 85% being singletons. The sample comprised peripheral blood. The receptor source for this set is a man aged 60 to 75 with COVID-19, enrolled during active disease.

V and J are TRBV21-1 and TRBJ1-2; TRBD1 was called by the table and not checked on the DNA. TRBV21-1 is a pseudogene segment. CDR3 length: 15 residues. The CDR3 bases are TGTGCCAGCAGCAGAGACAGGGGGGCTTATTATGGCTACACCTTC. It yields the protein CASSRDRGAYYGYTF.

This clone was detected a few times. The chain is built from TRBV18 and TRBJ1-1, with 7 bases identical to TRBD1. Germline V CDR1 and CDR2: KGHSH, LQKENI. This CDR3 comprises 13 residues. The junction had 7 bases not matched to a gene; V was cut back by 5 bases and J by 7 bases. As DNA, the CDR3 is TGTGCCAGCTCATTAGGACAGGAGCTTGAAGCTTTCTTT. Its translation is CASSLGQELEAFF.

This chain links TRBV4-2 with TRBJ1-2; TRBD1 agrees at 7 bases. J lost 4 bases, V lost 4 bases, and 21 bases had no gene match. Germline values: CDR1 LGHNA, CDR2 YNFKEQ. This CDR3 region has 19 residues. The CDR3 nucleotides are TGTGCCAGCAGCCCCGACGTTACAGGGGCAAGGGGGAAGACCTATGGCTACACCTTC. Translation: CASSPDVTGARGKTYGYTF.

The chain couples TRBV9 to TRBJ2-5; D is uncertain. V lost 0 bases and J 2 bases, leaving 5 bases between the germline ends. The CDR3 contains 13 residues. The V gene's germline CDR1 is SGDLS and CDR2 YYNGEE. Here the CDR3 reads CASSVAGQETQYF. The CDR3 DNA reads TGTGCCAGCAGCGTAGCCGGGCAAGAGACCCAGTACTTC.

The gene calls are TRBV14 and TRBJ1-2; D gene uncertain. CDR3 length: 13 residues. V shed 4 bases and J shed 0 bases, with 6 bases lying between them. Germline CDR1 reads SGHDN; CDR2 reads FVKESK. The CDR3 sequence: CASSRVTNYGYTF. Written as DNA, the CDR3 is TGTGCCAGCAGCCGAGTGACTAACTATGGCTACACCTTC.

This chain uses TRBV18 with TRBJ2-7, with a tentative D call TRBD2 (5 bases). From germline, CDR1 is KGHSH and CDR2 LQKENI. V lost 2 bases to trimming and J lost 7 bases, with 15 bases between them. The CDR3 sequence is 14 residues long. The CDR3 is CASSPYEGPGEQYF. CDR3 sequence (DNA): TGTGCCAGCTCACCATACGAGGGTCCGGGGGAGCAGTACTTC.

The rearrangement joins TRBV7-3 to TRBJ2-3; unclear D gene. Per the germline V gene, CDR1 is SGHTA and CDR2 is FQGTGA. This CDR3 contains 12 residues. Trimming took 6 bases from V and 8 from J, leaving 12 bases between them. CDR3 nucleotides: TGTGCCAGCAGTAACACAGAGAGTACGCAGTATTTT. Translation gives CASSNTESTQYF.

The rearrangement links TRBV7-2 to TRBJ2-7; 7 bases align to TRBD1. CDR3 size: 15 residues. J gave up 0 bases and V 7 bases, and 9 bases lay outside the gene matches. Germline CDR1 is SGHTA and CDR2 is FQGNSA. CDR3 sequence (DNA): TGTGCCAGCACCCCCCCAAGGGGGCCCTCCTACGAGCAGTACTTC. This encodes CASTPPRGPSYEQYF. Supplemented by reference TRBV7-2 and TRBJ2-7, the full variable domain reads GAGVSQSPSNKVTEKGKDVELRCDPISGHTALYWYRQSLGQGLEFLIYFQGNSAPDKSGLPSDRFSAERTGGSVSTLTIQRTQQEDSAVYLCASTPPRGPSYEQYFGPGTRLTVT.

The J gene is TRBJ2-2, the V gene TRBV6-5; D is unclear. Germline V gene sequence: CDR1 MNHEY, CDR2 SVGAGI. CDR3 size: 13 residues. The V gene lost 8 bases and the J gene lost 1 base, with 8 bases spanning the gap. The CDR3 here is CASVPENTGELFF. CDR3 coding DNA: TGTGCCAGCGTACCAGAGAACACCGGGGAGCTGTTTTTT.

J is TRBJ2-3 and V is TRBV9; 9 nucleotides line up with TRBD2. Germline lookup yields CDR1 SGDLS and CDR2 YYNGEE. Trimming took 3 bases from V and 0 from J; bases not matched to a gene: 8. CDR3 length: 17 residues. CDR3 loop: CASSGTLTSGSTDTQYF. DNA of the CDR3: TGTGCCAGCAGCGGAACCCTCACTAGCGGGAGCACAGATACGCAGTATTTT.

The genes are TRBV27 and TRBJ1-2, with D hard to call. CDR1 and CDR2 (germline): MNHEY, SMNVEV (reference sequence). Trimming shortened V by 3 bases and J by 5 bases, and 10 bases separated the two germline ends. The CDR3 is 13 amino acids. The CDR3 loop reads CASSLKAGYGYTF. CDR3 sequence (DNA): TGTGCCAGCAGTTTGAAGGCCGGGTATGGCTACACCTTC.

This clone was detected once. The chain's CDR3 is CASSPRGGENQPQHF. The CDR3 coding sequence is TGTGCCAGCAGCCCCCGAGGGGGGGAGAATCAGCCCCAGCATTTT. The rearrangement links TRBV9 to TRBJ1-5; maybe TRBD1 (6 bases). CDR1 and CDR2 from the germline V gene are SGDLS and YYNGEE. Deletions cut 4 bases from V and 4 bases from J, with 15 bases between. This CDR3 is built from 15 residues.

The chain couples TRBV3-1 (or the pseudogene TRBV3-2) to TRBJ1-2; TRBD1 is a possible D gene (6 bases). CDR1 is LGHDT and CDR2 is YNNKEL in the germline V gene (reference sequence). The CDR3 length is 16 residues. Trimming pared 2 bases from V and 1 base from J, leaving 14 bases between. This CDR3 is CASSQLPTGLNYGYTF. In DNA, the CDR3 is TGTGCCAGCAGCCAACTCCCCACAGGGCTTAACTATGGCTACACCTTC.

The DNA for the CDR3 is TGTGCCAGCAGCTTGAGGCTGAACACTGAAGCTTTCTTT. Translating it yields CASSLRLNTEAFF. V gene TRBV11-3 combines with J gene TRBJ1-1; no definite D call. The CDR3 is 13 residues long. The V gene lost 3 bases and the J gene lost 0 bases, with 5 bases spanning the gap. Germline loops: CDR1 SGHNT, CDR2 YENEEA.

The table lists this clone with a count of one. The chain uses TRBV3-1 (or the pseudogene TRBV3-2) and TRBJ1-2; 8 nucleotides match TRBD1. The CDR3 sequence is 15 residues long. Trimming at V came to 4 bases and at J to 5 bases, leaving 9 bases not matched to a gene. Germline V gives CDR1 LGHDT, CDR2 YNNKEL (reference sequence). CDR3 sequence (DNA): TGTGCCAGCAGCCCGACCCAACAGGGGGGGTATGGCTACACCTTC. This sequence encodes CASSPTQQGGYGYTF.

The CDR3 sequence is CASSLRGDRFRGNEQFF. CDR3 nucleotide sequence: TGCGCCAGCAGCTTGCGGGGGGACCGTTTTAGAGGTAATGAGCAGTTCTTC. The rearrangement joins TRBV5-1 to TRBJ2-1; 7 bases align to TRBD2. CDR1 is SGHRS and CDR2 is YFSETQ in the germline V gene. The CDR3 extends over 17 amino acids. Losses at the gene ends were 1 base for V and 7 bases for J; bases not matched to a gene: 14.

A single count supports this clone. The chain links TRBV18 to TRBJ2-7, with 7 bases matching TRBD1. Germline V gene data show CDR1 as KGHSH and CDR2 as LQKENI. Trimming removed 2 bases from V and 1 base from J; junction bases left unmatched: 5. This CDR3 contains 15 residues. Here the CDR3 DNA reads TGTGCCAGCTCACCAGGAGCAGGGGGTTCCTACGAGCAGTACTTC. It codes for CASSPGAGGSYEQYF. Looking up the rest from reference TRBV18 and TRBJ2-7 gives the full variable domain: NAGVMQNPRHLVRRRGQEARLRCSPMKGHSHVYWYRQLPEEGLKFMVYLQKENIIDESGMPKERFSAEFPKEGPSILRIQQVVRGDSAAYFCASSPGAGGSYEQYFGPGTRLTVT.

In DNA, the CDR3 is TGTGCCAGCAGTTCCACAGGGAGCACAGATACGCAGTATTTT. This gives the protein CASSSTGSTDTQYF. This sequence joins TRBV27 and TRBJ2-3, with TRBD1 as a possible D gene (6 bases). From germline, CDR1 is MNHEY and CDR2 SMNVEV (reference sequence). The CDR3 runs 14 residues. V lost 4 bases to trimming and J lost 0 bases, with 8 bases between them.